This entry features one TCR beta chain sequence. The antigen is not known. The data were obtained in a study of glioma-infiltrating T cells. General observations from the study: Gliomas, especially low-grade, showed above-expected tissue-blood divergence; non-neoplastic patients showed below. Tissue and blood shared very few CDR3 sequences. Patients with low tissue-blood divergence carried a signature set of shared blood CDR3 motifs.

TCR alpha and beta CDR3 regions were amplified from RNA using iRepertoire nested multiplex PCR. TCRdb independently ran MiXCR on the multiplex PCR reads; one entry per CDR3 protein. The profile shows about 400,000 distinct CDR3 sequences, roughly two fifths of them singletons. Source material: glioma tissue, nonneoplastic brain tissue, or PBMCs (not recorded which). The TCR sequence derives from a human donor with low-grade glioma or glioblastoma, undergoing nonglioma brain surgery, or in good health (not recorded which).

CDR3 nucleotide sequence: TGTGCCAGCAGCACAGGGTCTAGGGAGCTGTTTTTT. It codes for CASSTGSRELFF. The chain recombines TRBV7-3 with TRBJ2-2, with a tentative D call TRBD1 (6 bases). CDR1 is SGHTA, CDR2 FQGTGA, per germline. This CDR3 is 12 amino acids long. Trimming removed 5 bases at V and 9 bases at J, with 10 bases between. Using reference TRBV7-3 and TRBJ2-2 for the parts outside the CDR3, the full variable domain is GAGVSQTPSNKVTEKGKYVELRCDPISGHTALYWYRQSLGQGPEFLIYFQGTGAADDSGLPNDRFFAVRPEGSVSTLKIQRTERGDSAVYLCASSTGSRELFFGEGSRLTVL.